What follows are 17 T cell receptor beta chains derived from one specimen sequenced in a study of T cell clonotyping in hematopoietic cell transplantation. Time point reported: recipient sample about 28 days before transplant, after cytoreduction. Sequencing used immunoSEQ multiplex PCR; TCRdb keeps in-frame clones, though not all of them. The sample contains under 20,000 clones, 86% of which appear only once. The material was peripheral blood mononuclear cells, obtained before stem cell transplant. These receptors all come from a man aged 45-65 years with acute myeloid leukemia. Some clones in this sample may be carry-over from other donors' samples.

This clone has a handful of counts. V is TRBV6-5 and J is TRBJ1-6, with D possibly matching TRBD1 (5 bases). CDR3 length: 16 residues. Deletions cut 3 bases from V and 3 bases from J, with 12 bases between. Germline values: CDR1 MNHEY, CDR2 SVGAGI. CDR3 sequence: CASSYSGDYYNSPLHF. CDR3 coding DNA: TGTGCCAGCAGTTATTCGGGGGACTACTATAATTCACCCCTCCACTTT.

The J gene is TRBJ1-1, the V gene TRBV7-6; D is ambiguous. CDR1 SGHVS and CDR2 FNYEAQ come from the germline V gene. Between the trimmed V and J ends, which lost 1 base and 5 bases, there was a span of 8 bases. The CDR3 extends over 13 amino acids. For the CDR3, the DNA is TGTGCCAGCAGCTTAGGGGCAGTAACTGAAGCTTTCTTT. Its translation: CASSLGAVTEAFF.

The CDR3 DNA follows: TGTGCCTGGAGTTGGGGAGGTCAAGAGACCCAGTACTTC. This gives the protein CAWSWGGQETQYF. The chain has TRBV30 and TRBJ2-5; possibly TRBD2 for D (6 bases). The CDR3 is 13 amino acids. The germline V gene encodes CDR1 GTSNPN and CDR2 SVGIG (reference sequence). Trimming left V 2 bases short and J 2 bases short, with 9 bases between. Looking up the rest from reference TRBV30 and TRBJ2-5 gives the full variable domain: SQTIHQWPATLVQPVGSPLSLECTVEGTSNPNLYWYRQAAGRGLQLLFYSVGIGQISSEVPQNLSASRPQDRQFILSSKKLLLSDSGFYLCAWSWGGQETQYFGPGTRLLVL.

This clone was counted a single time. The chain is built from TRBV21-1 and TRBJ1-3; the listed D gene, TRBD1, was not tested against the DNA. TRBV21-1 is designated a pseudogene. The CDR3 runs to 18 residues. The DNA of the CDR3 is TGTGCCAGCAGCCCTCCGCAGGACAGGACAAAATCTGGAAACACCATATATTTT. It is translated as CASSPPQDRTKSGNTIYF.

The rearrangement uses TRBV6-1 and TRBJ1-3; D gene unclear. V lost 4 bases and J 0 bases, leaving 4 bases between the germline ends. The CDR3 is 13 amino acids. CDR1 and CDR2 (germline): MNHNS, SASEGT. Here the CDR3 reads CASSATSGNTIYF. The CDR3 bases are TGTGCCAGCAGTGCTACCTCTGGAAACACCATATATTTT.

This clone was observed a single time. CDR3 sequence: CASSRPGTAYEQYF. The CDR3 DNA follows: TGTGCCAGCAGCCGGCCCGGGACAGCCTACGAGCAGTACTTC. The gene calls are TRBV4-2 and TRBJ2-7; 7 bases fit TRBD1. The length of the CDR3 is 14 residues. The trim removed 4 bases at V and 2 bases at J, leaving 5 bases unmatched. Germline V gene lookup returns CDR1 LGHNA and CDR2 YNFKEQ.

The rearrangement joins TRBV29-1 to TRBJ1-1, with 7 bases matching TRBD1. With V trimmed by 7 bases and J by 1 base, 6 bases remained unmatched. Germline V gene data show CDR1 as SQVTM and CDR2 as ANQGSEA. CDR3 size: 13 residues. The CDR3 region has the DNA TGCAGCGCCCGGACAGGAGCGAACACTGAAGCTTTCTTT. Encoded protein: CSARTGANTEAFF.

The CDR3 region has the DNA TGTGCCATCAGTGGGTCTACCGGGACAGGGGGCCAGCCCCAGCATTTT. Amino acid sequence: CAISGSTGTGGQPQHF. This rearrangement joins TRBV10-3 to TRBJ1-5, with TRBD1 identical over 12 bases. Trimming at V came to 4 bases and at J to 7 bases, leaving 8 bases not matched to a gene. Germline-derived CDR1 and CDR2 are ENHRY and SYGVKD. The CDR3 is 16 residues long.

Of note for this clone: The same CDR3 is also encoded by other DNA sequences in this sample. The chain uses TRBV19 and TRBJ1-1; D is unclear. The germline V and J ends were trimmed by 7 bases and 0 bases, with 3 bases remaining between them. This CDR3 is built from 11 residues. Germline assignment: CDR1 LNHDA and CDR2 SQIVND (reference sequence). CDR3 loop: CASTVNTEAFF. For the CDR3, the DNA is TGTGCCAGTACGGTGAACACTGAAGCTTTCTTT.

This clone has just a few counts. The V and J genes are TRBV4-3 and TRBJ1-2; D remains unclear. Germline V lookup: CDR1 LGHNA, CDR2 YSLEER. The CDR3 spans 17 residues. Between the trimmed V and J ends, which lost 0 bases and 4 bases, there was a span of 18 bases. This chain's CDR3 is CASSQDYPGAASYGYTF. CDR3 sequence (DNA): TGCGCCAGCAGCCAAGACTACCCAGGAGCAGCTTCCTATGGCTACACCTTC.

Only a few counts were recorded for this clone. J is TRBJ1-2 and V is TRBV2; no clear D gene. This CDR3 has 10 amino acids. V lost 8 bases and J 2 bases, leaving 3 bases between the germline ends. The germline gives CDR1 SNHLY, CDR2 FYNNEI. CDR3 amino acids: CASGNYGYTF. The CDR3 DNA follows: TGTGCCAGCGGGAACTATGGCTACACCTTC.

This chain links TRBV18 with TRBJ1-5; 10 bases agree with TRBD1. V dropped 3 bases and J dropped 4; count of bases not matched to a gene: 0. In germline, CDR1 is KGHSH, CDR2 LQKENI. This CDR3 has 14 residues. CDR3 sequence (DNA): TGTGCCAGCTCACCGGGACAGGGGAATCAGCCCCAGCATTTT. Residues: CASSPGQGNQPQHF.

The chain has TRBV5-6 and TRBJ2-5; perhaps D is TRBD1 or TRBD2 (6 bases each). The germline V and J ends were trimmed by 7 bases and 4 bases, with 17 bases remaining between them. The CDR3 has 14 amino acids. Germline assignment: CDR1 SGHDT and CDR2 YYEEEE. The CDR3 nucleotides read TGTGCCAGCCGTGAACAGGGAGGTGGAGAGACCCAGTACTTC. It encodes CASREQGGGETQYF.

J is TRBJ2-5 and V is TRBV4-1; D possibly corresponds to TRBD1 (6 bases). The CDR3 has 12 residues. The germline CDR1 and CDR2 sequences are MGHRA and YSYEKL. Trimming shortened V by 8 bases and J by 4 bases, and 11 bases separated the two germline ends. The CDR3 is CASGPRGETQYF. DNA for the CDR3: TGCGCCAGCGGTCCCAGGGGAGAGACCCAGTACTTC.

V and J are TRBV27 and TRBJ1-1; D gene ambiguous. Deletions cut 7 bases from V and 0 bases from J, with 27 bases between. This CDR3 spans 19 amino acids. CDR1 is MNHEY, CDR2 SMNVEV, per germline (reference sequence). As DNA, the CDR3 is TGTGCCAGCACCTCGTTGACGGTTCCCGGCCCCTACATGAACACTGAAGCTTTCTTT. It encodes CASTSLTVPGPYMNTEAFF.

The rearrangement links TRBV5-8 to TRBJ2-3, with TRBD1 matching 7 bases. Germline V gives CDR1 SGHTS, CDR2 YDEGEE. The CDR3 consists of 15 residues. Trimming took 1 base from V and 1 from J; bases not matched to a gene: 3. The CDR3 loop is CASSLRGLRTDTQYF. The CDR3 DNA reads as TGTGCCAGCAGCTTGAGGGGGCTTCGCACAGATACGCAGTATTTT.

The chain couples TRBV7-2 to TRBJ2-7; 9 bases agree with TRBD1. The CDR3 totals 15 residues. V was clipped by 6 bases and J by 0 bases; unmatched bases: 6. CDR1 SGHTA and CDR2 FQGNSA come from the germline V gene. The CDR3 nucleotides are TGTGCCAGCAGACAAAACAGGGGGCCCTCCTACGAGCAGTACTTC. Its protein product is CASRQNRGPSYEQYF.